This T cell receptor (beta chain) appears in the sequencing data of a study of T cells in Graves' hyperthyroidism and ophthalmopathy (dated by TCRdb to the late 2010s). For the wider study: Peripheral blood was collected at initial diagnosis, before any treatment. To identify TCR V-J signatures that set the groups apart, the researchers used a discovery cohort of 100 patients, made up of 40 to 45 with Graves' ophthalmopathy and 57 with stable Graves' hyperthyroidism. After blood sampling, hyperthyroidism patients were treated with methimazole at a starting dose of 30 mg daily, and ophthalmopathy patients were treated with high-dose intravenous methylprednisolone. In several Graves' hyperthyroidism patients, the study also compared T-cell repertoires from thyroid tissue with T-cell repertoires from blood. Prospective prediction of ophthalmopathy was tested in an independent validation cohort of 18 to 20 hyperthyroidism patients and around 16 patients who later progressed to ophthalmopathy. TCR Vbeta CDR3 sequencing of fewer than 150 peripheral blood samples (roughly 41 ophthalmopathy, 75 to 85 hyperthyroidism and roughly 17 progressor patients) is reported in the paper. The approximately 95 discovery patients were divided at random into training and test sets in a 7:3 ratio. Beyond this particular receptor, the publication reports: In validation, progression to ophthalmopathy was predicted by the model with nearly 71% sensitivity and 72% to 85% specificity, a median of roughly six months before onset. No statistical method was used to set the sample size in advance, and investigators knew the group allocation. In cross-validation, a model built on a 13 V-J signature told ophthalmopathy apart from stable hyperthyroidism with 85% to 90% sensitivity and roughly 81% specificity, and in testing the same model reached 80%/75%. Blood samples also contained most of the expanded thyroid clonotypes (frequency above 0.001), which suggests that blood repertoires may reflect thyroid immune responses.

This clonotype has at least ten counts. Which antigen it targets is not known. The record has no base qualities; no much larger clone is one base away. TCR beta CDR3 regions were amplified from RNA transcripts. The first round of RT-PCR for the TCR CDR3 was performed with the HTBI primer set and the Qiagen OneStep RT-PCR kit. Libraries were constructed in a second round of multiplex PCR, after which size selection and purification were performed. The libraries were sequenced on an Illumina HiSeq2000 using paired-end 100 bp reads. Per the source publication's procedure: SOAPnuke was used to process the raw data, throwing out any read that contained adapters or uncalled bases, had a mean Phred below 15, or lacked an exact constant-primer or identifier match. COPE v1.2.5 was used to merge high-quality paired reads, and clonotypes were defined as unique nucleotide sequences. MiTCR v1.1 was used to align the clonotypes against IMGT TRBV, TRBD and TRBJ reference segments. The analysis included only V-J combinations with a frequency above 0.0001, which together covered more than 99% of the repertoires. The TCS score was defined as F50 (clonal expansion) divided by E x V (chaos), with BLOSUM62-based TCRdist calculated between CDR3 peptides within each V-J. Welch's t-statistics and random forest reduced around 510 V-J features to roughly 13, which were used in a naive Bayes classifier (R e1071). TCRdb reprocessing: public reads trimmed at Q25 with fastp, clones called with MiXCR, in-frame beta chains kept. All rows with the same CDR3 protein become a single entry with the most common DNA and genes. The V and J calls follow TCRdb's processing rather than the paper's. This sample holds about 380,000 distinct CDR3 sequences; roughly 14% were observed only once. About a fifth of the sample rests with the top ten.

Hyperthyroidism patients were aged 18 to 65 years and newly diagnosed, with disease duration of less than 2 months. Any patient with an uncontrolled infection, another autoimmune disease, pregnancy or lactation was excluded. Diagnoses were established on the basis of clinical symptoms, serum thyroxine and TRAb, thyroid ultrasound, and orbital computed tomography. For progressor patients, blood was drawn at the first diagnosis of hyperthyroidism, before any ophthalmopathy symptoms had appeared. Ficoll-Paque density gradient centrifugation was used to isolate PBMCs from under 11 ml of fresh peripheral blood. Progressor patients were first diagnosed with Graves' hyperthyroidism and then developed ophthalmopathy during follow-up. Trizol reagent was used to extract total RNA, and RNA quality was then checked on an Agilent 2100 Bioanalyzer. The sequencing sample was made of blood. The TCR comes from a man under 40 with Graves' hyperthyroidism that later progressed to Graves' ophthalmopathy.

DNA sequence: TGTGCCAGCAGCTTAGCGGGGGGGACTTACAATGAGCAGTTCTTC. Its protein reads: CASSLAGGTYNEQFF. The chain was built from TRBV7-2 and TRBJ2-1, with TRBD2 matching 7 junction bases. V ends up 0 bases short and J 4 bases short, with an unmatched junction base count of 3. Reading the germline V gene gives CDR1 SGHTA and CDR2 FQGNSA. Its CDR3 holds 15 amino acids, cysteine through phenylalanine. CDR3 DNA is the only sequence kept; it has 45 bases, read in frame from the first base. This CDR3, with the reference TRBV7-2 and TRBJ2-1 proteins standing in past its ends, gives the full variable domain GAGVSQSPSNKVTEKGKDVELRCDPISGHTALYWYRQSLGQGLEFLIYFQGNSAPDKSGLPSDRFSAERTGGSVSTLTIQRTQQEDSAVYLCASSLAGGTYNEQFFGPGTRLTVL.